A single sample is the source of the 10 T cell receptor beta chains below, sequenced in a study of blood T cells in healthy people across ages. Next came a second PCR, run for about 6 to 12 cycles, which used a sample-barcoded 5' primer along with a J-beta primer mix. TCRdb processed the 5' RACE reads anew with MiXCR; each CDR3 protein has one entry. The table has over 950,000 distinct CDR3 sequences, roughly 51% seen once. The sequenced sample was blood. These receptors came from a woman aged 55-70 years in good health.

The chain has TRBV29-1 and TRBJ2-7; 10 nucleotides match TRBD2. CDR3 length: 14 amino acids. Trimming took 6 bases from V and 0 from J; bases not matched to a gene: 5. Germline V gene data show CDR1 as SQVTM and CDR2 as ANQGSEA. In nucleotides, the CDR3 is TGCAGCGTCCGGGAGCGGGAGGGCTCCTACGAGCAGTACTTC. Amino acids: CSVREREGSYEQYF.

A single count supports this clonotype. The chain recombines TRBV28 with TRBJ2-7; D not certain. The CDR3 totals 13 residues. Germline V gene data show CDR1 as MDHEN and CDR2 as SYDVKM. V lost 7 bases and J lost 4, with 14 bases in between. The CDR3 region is CASTARRPYEQYF. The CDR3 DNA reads TGTGCCAGCACGGCGCGGCGCCCTTACGAGCAGTACTTC.

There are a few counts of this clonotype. This CDR3 is CASTSGRTDTQYF. For the CDR3, the DNA is TGTGCCAGCACTAGCGGGAGAACAGATACGCAGTATTTT. This sequence joins TRBV2 and TRBJ2-3; 10 nucleotides line up with TRBD2. The CDR3 is made up of 13 amino acids. Per the germline V gene, CDR1 is SNHLY and CDR2 is FYNNEI. V trimming: 7 bases; J trimming: 3 bases; junction bases outside the gene matches: 1. The entire variable domain, with the rest obtained from reference TRBV2 and TRBJ2-3, is as follows: EPEVTQTPSHQVTQMGQEVILRCVPISNHLYFYWYRQILGQKVEFLVSFYNNEISEKSEIFDDQFSVERPDGSNFTLKIRSTKLEDSAMYFCASTSGRTDTQYFGPGTRLTVL.

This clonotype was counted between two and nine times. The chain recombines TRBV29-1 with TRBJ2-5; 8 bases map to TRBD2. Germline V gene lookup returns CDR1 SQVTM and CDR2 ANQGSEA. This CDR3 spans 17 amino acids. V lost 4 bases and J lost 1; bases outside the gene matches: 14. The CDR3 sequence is CSVGAGSGKWGQETQYF. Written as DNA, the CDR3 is TGCAGCGTTGGGGCGGGTAGCGGGAAATGGGGCCAAGAGACCCAGTACTTC.

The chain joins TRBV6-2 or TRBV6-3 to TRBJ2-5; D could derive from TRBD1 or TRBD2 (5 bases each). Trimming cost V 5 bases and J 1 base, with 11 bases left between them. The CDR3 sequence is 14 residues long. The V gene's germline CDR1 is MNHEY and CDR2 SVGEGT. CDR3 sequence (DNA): TGTGCCAGCAGTAGGGGACCCCTCCAAGAGACCCAGTACTTC. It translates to CASSRGPLQETQYF.

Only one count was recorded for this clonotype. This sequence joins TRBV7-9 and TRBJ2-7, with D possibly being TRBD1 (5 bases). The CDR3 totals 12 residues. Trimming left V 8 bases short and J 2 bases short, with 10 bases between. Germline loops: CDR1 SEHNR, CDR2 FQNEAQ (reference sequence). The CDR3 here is CASGAQPYEQYF. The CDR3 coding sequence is TGTGCCAGCGGGGCGCAGCCCTACGAGCAGTACTTC. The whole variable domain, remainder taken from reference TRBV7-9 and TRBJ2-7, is DTGVSQNPRHKITKRGQNVTFRCDPISEHNRLYWYRQTLGQGPEFLTYFQNEAQLEKSRLLSDRFSAERPKGSFSTLEIQRTEQGDSAMYLCASGAQPYEQYFGPGTRLTVT.

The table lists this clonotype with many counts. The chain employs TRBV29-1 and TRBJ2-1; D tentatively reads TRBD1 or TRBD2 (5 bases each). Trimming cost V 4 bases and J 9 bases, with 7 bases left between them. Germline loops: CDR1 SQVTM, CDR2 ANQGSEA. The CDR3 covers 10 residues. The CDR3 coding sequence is TGCAGCGTTGGGGGGACTGAGCAGTTCTTC. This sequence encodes CSVGGTEQFF.

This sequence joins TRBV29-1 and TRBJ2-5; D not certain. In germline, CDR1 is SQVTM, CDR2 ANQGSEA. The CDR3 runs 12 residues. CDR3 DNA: TGCAGTGGAAGACGTAGCCAAGAGACCCAGTACTTC. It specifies CSGRRSQETQYF. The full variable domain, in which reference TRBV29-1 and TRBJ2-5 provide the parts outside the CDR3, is SAVISQKPSRDICQRGTSLTIQCQVDSQVTMMFWYRQQPGQSLTLIATANQGSEATYESGFVIDKFPISRPNLTFSTLTVSNMSPEDSSIYLCSGRRSQETQYFGPGTRLLVL.

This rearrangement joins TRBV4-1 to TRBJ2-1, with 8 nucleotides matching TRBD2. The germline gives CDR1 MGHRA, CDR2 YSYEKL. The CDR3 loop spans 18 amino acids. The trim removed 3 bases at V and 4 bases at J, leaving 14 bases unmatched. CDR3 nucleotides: TGCGCCAGCAGCCAGATGGGACTAGGGGTTATTCAATACAATGAGCAGTTCTTC. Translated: CASSQMGLGVIQYNEQFF.

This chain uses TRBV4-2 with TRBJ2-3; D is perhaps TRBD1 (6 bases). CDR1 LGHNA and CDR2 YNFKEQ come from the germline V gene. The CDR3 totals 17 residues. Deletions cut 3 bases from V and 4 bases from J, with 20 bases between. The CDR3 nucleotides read TGTGCCAGCAGCCAGCACGCAACTTTACAGGGATCAGATACGCAGTATTTT. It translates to CASSQHATLQGSDTQYF.